These 2 T cell receptor beta chains were all obtained from the same sample, sequenced in a study of T-cell reconstitution after alpha-beta-depleted transplantation in children. A library of TCRbeta sequences, prepared with unique molecular identifiers, was generated. Using its own MiXCR run on the PCR reads, TCRdb lists one record per CDR3 protein. The table has a few hundred thousand distinct CDR3 sequences, 23% seen once. The specimen comprised PBMCs, mostly from graft donor cells, sampled 180 days after TCRalphabeta/CD19-depleted stem cell transplant. The receptors originated from a male patient younger than 18 who had a stem cell transplant for acute lymphoblastic leukemia, so the T cells may come from the graft donor.

J is TRBJ2-1 and V is TRBV21-1. TRBV21-1 is a pseudogene segment. The CDR3 covers 14 residues. This CDR3 is CASSIRGSYNEQFF. In DNA, the CDR3 is TGTGCCAGCAGCATACGCGGCAGCTACAATGAGCAGTTCTTC.

This clonotype has a handful of counts. The gene calls are TRBV6-1 and TRBJ2-5, with D possibly TRBD2 on 5 matching bases. V was trimmed by 6 bases and J by 1 base, leaving 15 bases between them. This CDR3 comprises 15 residues. CDR1 and CDR2 (germline): MNHNS, SASEGT. Here the CDR3 DNA reads TGTGCCAGCAGCTTCGTCGGGATCACCCAAGAGACCCAGTACTTC. This sequence encodes CASSFVGITQETQYF.